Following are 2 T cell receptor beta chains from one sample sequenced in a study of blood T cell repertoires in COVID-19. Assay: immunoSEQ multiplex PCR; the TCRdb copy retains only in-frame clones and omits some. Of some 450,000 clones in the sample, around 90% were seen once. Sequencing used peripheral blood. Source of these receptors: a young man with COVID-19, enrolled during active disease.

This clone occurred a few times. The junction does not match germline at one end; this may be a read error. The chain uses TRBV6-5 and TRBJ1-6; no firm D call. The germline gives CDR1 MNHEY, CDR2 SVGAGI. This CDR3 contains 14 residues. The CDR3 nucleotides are TGTGCCAGCCGTCTTCGGAGTAATAAGTCACCCCTCCACTTT. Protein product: CASRLRSNKSPLHF.

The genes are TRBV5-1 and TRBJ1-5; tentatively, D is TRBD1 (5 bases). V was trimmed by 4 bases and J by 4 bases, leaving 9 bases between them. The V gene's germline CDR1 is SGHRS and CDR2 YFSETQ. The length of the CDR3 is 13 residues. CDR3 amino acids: CASSPEGNQPQHF. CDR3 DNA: TGCGCCAGCAGCCCGGAGGGGAATCAGCCCCAGCATTTT.